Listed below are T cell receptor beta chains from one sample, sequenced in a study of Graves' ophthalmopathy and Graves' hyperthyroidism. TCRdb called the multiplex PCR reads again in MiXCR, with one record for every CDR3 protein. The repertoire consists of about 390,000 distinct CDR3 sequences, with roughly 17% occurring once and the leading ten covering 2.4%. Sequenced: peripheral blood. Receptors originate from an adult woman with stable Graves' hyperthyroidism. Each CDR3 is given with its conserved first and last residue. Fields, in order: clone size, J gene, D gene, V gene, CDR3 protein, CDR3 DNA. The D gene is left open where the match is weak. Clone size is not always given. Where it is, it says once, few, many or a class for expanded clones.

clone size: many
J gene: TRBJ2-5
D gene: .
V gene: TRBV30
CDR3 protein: CAWSAGGQETQYF
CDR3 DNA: TGTGCCTGGAGTGCAGGGGGGCAAGAGACCCAGTACTTC

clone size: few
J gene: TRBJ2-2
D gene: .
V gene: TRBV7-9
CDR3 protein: CARGGDRNTGELFF
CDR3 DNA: TGTGCCAGAGGCGGGGACAGAAACACCGGGGAGCTGTTTTTT

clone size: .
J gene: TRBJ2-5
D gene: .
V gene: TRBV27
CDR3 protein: CASSHSIWRVETQYF
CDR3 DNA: TGTGCCAGCAGTCATAGCATATGGAGGGTGGAGACCCAGTACTTC

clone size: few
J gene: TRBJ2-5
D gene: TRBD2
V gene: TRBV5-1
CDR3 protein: CASSSGSGETQYF
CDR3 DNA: TGCGCCAGCAGCAGCGGGAGCGGAGAGACCCAGTACTTC

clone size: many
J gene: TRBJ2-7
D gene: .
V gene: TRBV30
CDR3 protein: CAWSPVRRIYEQYF
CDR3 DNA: TGTGCCTGGAGTCCTGTAAGAAGAATCTACGAGCAGTACTTC

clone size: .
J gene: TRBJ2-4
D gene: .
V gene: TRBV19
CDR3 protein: CASSIGIGNIQYF
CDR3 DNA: TGTGCCAGTAGTATTGGTATCGGTAACATTCAGTACTTC

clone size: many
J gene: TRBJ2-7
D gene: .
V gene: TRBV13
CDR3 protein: CASSDRTDYEQYF
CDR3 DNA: TGTGCCAGCAGCGATAGGACGGACTACGAGCAGTACTTC

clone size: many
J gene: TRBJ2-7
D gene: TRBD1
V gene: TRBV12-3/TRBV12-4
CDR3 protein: CASTKTGGYYEQYF
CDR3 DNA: TGTGCCAGCACCAAGACAGGGGGATACTACGAGCAGTACTTC

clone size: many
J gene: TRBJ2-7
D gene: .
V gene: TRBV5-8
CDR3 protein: CASSTTGRSSYEQYF
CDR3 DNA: TGTGCCAGCAGCACCACCGGGAGAAGCTCCTACGAGCAGTACTTC

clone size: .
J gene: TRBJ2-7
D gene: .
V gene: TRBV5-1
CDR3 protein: CASSLGAAGWAYEQYF
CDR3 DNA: TGCGCCAGCAGCTTGGGGGCTGCAGGGTGGGCCTACGAGCAGTACTTC

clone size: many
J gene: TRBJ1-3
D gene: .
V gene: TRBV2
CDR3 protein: CASSEINHVSGNTIYF
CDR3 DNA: TGTGCCAGCAGTGAAATCAATCATGTATCCGGAAACACCATATATTTT

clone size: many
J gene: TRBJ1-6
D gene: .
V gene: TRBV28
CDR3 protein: CASSLAGDNSPLHF
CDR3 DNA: TGTGCCAGCAGTTTAGCTGGGGATAATTCACCCCTCCACTTT

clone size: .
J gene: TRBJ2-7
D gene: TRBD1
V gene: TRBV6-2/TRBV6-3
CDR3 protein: CASSYSGTAEQYF
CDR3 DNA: TGTGCCAGCAGTTACTCCGGGACAGCCGAGCAGTACTTC

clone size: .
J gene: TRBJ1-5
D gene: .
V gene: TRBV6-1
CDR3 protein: CASSEIVAGANQPQHF
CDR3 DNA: TGTGCCAGCAGTGAAATCGTGGCAGGGGCTAATCAGCCCCAGCATTTT

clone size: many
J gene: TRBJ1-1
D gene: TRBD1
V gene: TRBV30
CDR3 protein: CAWSQPRTGRNTEAFF
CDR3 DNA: TGTGCCTGGAGTCAACCGAGGACAGGCCGGAACACTGAAGCTTTCTTT

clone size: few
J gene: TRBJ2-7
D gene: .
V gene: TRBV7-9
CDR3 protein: CASSPQGQFHEQYF
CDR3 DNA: TGTGCCAGCAGCCCCCAGGGACAATTCCACGAGCAGTACTTC

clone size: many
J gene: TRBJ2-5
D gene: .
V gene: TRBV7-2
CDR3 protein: CASSPRLVGETQYF
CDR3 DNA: TGTGCCAGCAGCCCAAGACTAGTCGGCGAGACCCAGTACTTC

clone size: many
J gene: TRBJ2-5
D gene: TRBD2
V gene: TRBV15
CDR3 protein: CATLGTSGSAVVNEETQYF
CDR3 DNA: TGTGCCACCCTCGGGACTAGCGGGAGCGCGGTGGTCAATGAAGAGACCCAGTACTTC

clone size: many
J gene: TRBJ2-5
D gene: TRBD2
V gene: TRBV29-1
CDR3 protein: CSVGGYQETQYF
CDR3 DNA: TGCAGCGTCGGGGGGTACCAAGAGACCCAGTACTTC

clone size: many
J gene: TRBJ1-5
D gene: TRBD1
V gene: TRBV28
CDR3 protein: CASSLVSRGRGQPQHF
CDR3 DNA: TGTGCCAGCAGTTTGGTCTCCAGGGGGAGGGGGCAGCCCCAGCATTTT

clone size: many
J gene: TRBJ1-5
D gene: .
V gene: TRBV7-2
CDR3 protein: CASSLPGENQPQHF
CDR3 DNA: TGTGCCAGCAGCTTACCAGGAGAGAATCAGCCCCAGCATTTT

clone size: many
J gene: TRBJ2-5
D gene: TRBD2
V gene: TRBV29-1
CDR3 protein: CSVVLRQGGETQYF
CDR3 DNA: TGCAGCGTTGTCCTTCGGCAGGGAGGGGAGACCCAGTACTTC

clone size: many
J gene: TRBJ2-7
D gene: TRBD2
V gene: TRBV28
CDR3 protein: CASRPAGGEGEQYF
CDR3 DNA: TGTGCCAGCAGACCAGCGGGAGGCGAGGGCGAGCAGTACTTC

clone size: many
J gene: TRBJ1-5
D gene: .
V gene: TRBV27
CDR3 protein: CASSYGPDQPQHF
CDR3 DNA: TGTGCCAGCAGTTACGGGCCAGATCAGCCCCAGCATTTT

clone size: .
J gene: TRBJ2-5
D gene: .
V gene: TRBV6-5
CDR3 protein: CASSYSDHFLETQYF
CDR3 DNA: TGTGCCAGCAGTTACTCGGACCATTTCCTAGAGACCCAGTACTTC

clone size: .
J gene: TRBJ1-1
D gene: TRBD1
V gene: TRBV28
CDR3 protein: CASSVDRGPTEAFF
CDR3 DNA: TGTGCCAGCAGCGTGGACAGGGGCCCCACTGAAGCTTTCTTT

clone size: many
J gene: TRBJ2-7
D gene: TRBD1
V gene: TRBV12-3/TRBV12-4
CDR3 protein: CASRRTGGYRYEQYF
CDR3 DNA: TGTGCCAGCAGGCGAACAGGGGGCTATCGCTACGAGCAGTACTTC

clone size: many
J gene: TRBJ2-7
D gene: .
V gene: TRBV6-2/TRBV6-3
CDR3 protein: CASSPRGQGYEQYF
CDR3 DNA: TGTGCCAGCAGTCCGAGGGGCCAAGGGTACGAGCAGTACTTC

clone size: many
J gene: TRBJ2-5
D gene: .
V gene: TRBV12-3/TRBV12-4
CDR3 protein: CASSFPRRPRGETQYF
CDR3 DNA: TGTGCCAGCAGCTTTCCCCGTCGGCCCCGAGGGGAGACCCAGTACTTC

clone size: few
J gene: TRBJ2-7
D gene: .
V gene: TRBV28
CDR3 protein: CASRRGGAREQYF
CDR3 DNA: TGTGCCAGCCGCCGCGGCGGGGCCCGTGAGCAGTACTTC

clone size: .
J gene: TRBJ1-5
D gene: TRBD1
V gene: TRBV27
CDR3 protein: CASSFFELTGGRRGYQPQHF
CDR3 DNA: TGTGCCAGCAGTTTCTTCGAGCTGACAGGGGGACGGAGGGGTTATCAGCCCCAGCATTTT